A selection of T cell receptor beta chains follows, all from one sample in a study of T cell repertoires in cytomegalovirus infection. TCRdb redid the calling of the reads with MiXCR, one entry per CDR3 protein. The data contain 250,000 to 300,000 distinct CDR3 sequences, about 25% of them singletons. Sequenced sample: PBMCs. The receptors here all came from a human donor in good health (CMV status not recorded). Some clones in this sample may be carry-over from other donors' samples. Both conserved end residues are part of each CDR3. D genes are given only for firm matches. The size entry is marked missing in some rows and otherwise reads once, few, many or a size class.

v_call	j_call	d_call	clone_size	cdr3_aa	cdr3_nt
TRBV11-3	TRBJ2-7	-	-	CASSPSGFAYEQYF	TGTGCCAGCAGCCCCTCAGGGTTCGCCTACGAGCAGTACTTC
TRBV12-3/TRBV12-4	TRBJ2-7	TRBD1	few	CASRAGTGGAEQYF	TGTGCCAGCAGGGCCGGGACAGGGGGCGCCGAGCAGTACTTC
TRBV12-3/TRBV12-4	TRBJ1-3	-	-	CASSPKNTAGAGNTIYF	TGTGCCAGCAGTCCCAAGAATACCGCGGGGGCTGGAAACACCATATATTTT
TRBV12-3/TRBV12-4	TRBJ2-1	-	few	CASSLIQSNNEQFF	TGTGCCAGCAGTTTAATACAGTCAAACAATGAGCAGTTCTTC
TRBV7-8	TRBJ2-3	-	many	CASSPRIVRPGDTQYF	TGTGCCAGCAGCCCTCGGATAGTCAGGCCTGGAGATACGCAGTATTTT
TRBV27	TRBJ1-2	-	many	CASWSSGPSLYGYTF	TGTGCCAGTTGGTCTTCCGGGCCCTCCTTGTATGGCTACACCTTC
TRBV20-1	TRBJ2-3	TRBD2	-	CSARRTSGSTDTQYF	TGCAGTGCTAGAAGGACTAGCGGGAGTACAGATACGCAGTATTTT
TRBV13	TRBJ1-6	-	-	CASSNDNSPLHF	TGTGCCAGCAGCAACGATAATTCACCCCTCCACTTT
TRBV28	TRBJ2-2	-	few	CASIPAGNTGELFF	TGTGCCAGCATCCCGGCAGGAAACACCGGGGAGCTGTTTTTT
TRBV5-1	TRBJ2-7	-	-	CASSPIQDPYEQYF	TGCGCCAGCAGCCCAATACAGGACCCCTACGAGCAGTACTTC
TRBV7-6	TRBJ2-3	-	once	CASSLQVSDTQYF	TGTGCCAGCAGCTTACAAGTCTCCGATACGCAGTATTTT
TRBV5-1	TRBJ2-3	-	-	CASSLAMRGMSTDTQYF	TGCGCCAGCAGCTTGGCCATGAGGGGAATGAGCACAGATACGCAGTATTTT
TRBV5-1	TRBJ2-1	-	-	CASSLVAWSYNEQFF	TGCGCCAGCAGCTTGGTGGCGTGGTCCTACAATGAGCAGTTCTTC
TRBV7-9	TRBJ1-2	TRBD1	-	CASSLGGTEYGYTF	TGTGCCAGCAGCTTAGGAGGGACAGAATATGGCTACACCTTC
TRBV6-2/TRBV6-3	TRBJ2-7	-	-	CASSYSWSSESYEQYF	TGTGCCAGCAGTTACTCTTGGAGTAGCGAGTCCTACGAGCAGTACTTC
TRBV10-2	TRBJ2-5	-	-	CASARHTQETQYF	TGCGCCAGCGCCCGGCACACCCAAGAGACCCAGTACTTC
TRBV28	TRBJ2-1	TRBD1	-	CASMKGQGHFNEQFF	TGTGCCAGCATGAAGGGACAGGGTCATTTCAATGAGCAGTTCTTC
TRBV6-6	TRBJ2-1	TRBD2	-	CASSYRLAGAKTNEQFF	TGTGCCAGCAGTTACCGCCTAGCGGGAGCCAAAACTAATGAGCAGTTCTTC
TRBV7-8	TRBJ2-2	TRBD2	many	CASSLGAGHTGELFF	TGTGCCAGCAGCTTAGGAGCGGGGCACACCGGGGAGCTGTTTTTT
TRBV6-2/TRBV6-3	TRBJ1-1	-	-	CASGTRGQTNTEAFF	TGTGCCAGCGGTACTCGAGGGCAGACGAACACTGAAGCTTTCTTT
TRBV7-2	TRBJ2-7	TRBD2	many	CASSQLAFYEQYF	TGTGCCAGCAGCCAACTAGCGTTCTACGAGCAGTACTTC
TRBV11-2	TRBJ1-1	-	few	CASSPSGGVATEAFF	TGTGCCAGCAGCCCAAGTGGGGGAGTCGCCACTGAAGCTTTCTTT
TRBV7-6	TRBJ2-3	TRBD1	many	CASSLGTGAYPDTQYF	TGTGCCAGCAGCTTGGGGACAGGGGCGTATCCAGATACGCAGTATTTT
TRBV6-2/TRBV6-3	TRBJ2-3	TRBD2	-	CASSYPPGGAPDTQYF	TGTGCCAGCAGTTACCCTCCCGGGGGGGCCCCAGATACGCAGTATTTT
TRBV7-2	TRBJ1-2	-	few	CASSRQDSRNGYTF	TGTGCCAGCAGCAGACAGGACAGCCGGAATGGCTACACCTTC
TRBV5-1	TRBJ1-2	-	few	CASGTPGPKGGYTF	TGCGCCAGCGGCACACCCGGGCCCAAGGGTGGCTACACCTTC
TRBV7-2	TRBJ1-5	-	many	CASSWRDGQPQHF	TGTGCCAGCAGCTGGAGGGACGGTCAGCCCCAGCATTTT
TRBV7-2	TRBJ2-7	-	many	CASSLARGRTYEQYF	TGTGCCAGCAGCTTAGCGCGTGGCAGGACCTACGAGCAGTACTTC
TRBV2	TRBJ2-6	TRBD1	-	CATLLGQADSGANVLTF	TGTGCCACCCTACTCGGACAGGCCGACTCTGGGGCCAACGTCCTGACTTTC
TRBV6-6	TRBJ1-5	TRBD1	-	CASSFLSLTGNQPQHF	TGTGCCAGCAGTTTCCTTTCCCTGACAGGGAATCAGCCCCAGCATTTT
TRBV12-3/TRBV12-4	TRBJ2-3	TRBD2	once	CASTMGLAGRAAYTDTQYF	TGTGCCAGCACCATGGGACTAGCGGGACGTGCTGCATACACAGATACGCAGTATTTT
TRBV7-2	TRBJ1-5	-	many	CASSPRLGNQPQHF	TGTGCCAGCAGCCCACGGTTGGGCAATCAGCCCCAGCATTTT